This T cell receptor (beta chain) was identified during a study of CD8+CD57+ T cells in acquired aplastic anemia. Study context: Average DNA yield from sorted CD4+ and CD8+ cells was approximately 3.2 ug.

The CDR3 is made up of 16 amino acids. Trimming stripped 11 bases from V and 0 bases from J, with 21 bases between. Germline V lookup: CDR1 LNHNV, CDR2 YYDKDF (reference sequence). Profiling that covered TCR beta VDJ and CDR3 relied on genomic DNA as its template. TCRdb re-analysed the reads in MiXCR, keeping a single row per CDR3 protein. The repertoire holds about 270,000 distinct CDR3 sequences, with around 82% as singletons. The table lists this clonotype with a few counts. Whoever was chosen for sequencing had shown CD8+CD57+ cell expansion by flow cytometry. Sequencing was done on a sample of sorted CD4+, CD8+, or CD8+CD57+ T cells (not recorded which) from PBMCs. The chain employs TRBV15 and TRBJ2-3; D may be TRBD2 (5 bases). The receptor was isolated from a human donor with aplastic anemia. The DNA of the CDR3 is TGTGCCTCCGCAGGCGGGCCAAATCCTAGCACAGATACGCAGTATTTT. It yields the protein CASAGGPNPSTDTQYF. Using reference TRBV15 and TRBJ2-3 for the parts outside the CDR3, the full variable domain is DAMVIQNPRYQVTQFGKPVTLSCSQTLNHNVMYWYQQKSSQAPKLLFHYYDKDFNNEADTPDNFQSRRPNTSFCFLDIRSPGLGDTAMYLCASAGGPNPSTDTQYFGPGTRLTVL.